These 25 T cell receptor beta chains were sequenced from one sample in a study of CD8 T cells in Susac syndrome. cDNA came from about 0.5 to 1 ug RNA primed by random hexamers. TCRdb re-derived calls from the immunoSEQ multiplex PCR reads in MiXCR, one entry per CDR3 protein. In the table there are some 200,000 distinct CDR3 sequences, around 96% of which are singletons. Sequenced material: CD4+ T cells from PBMCs. These receptors all stem from a human donor with multiple sclerosis.

V and J are TRBV6-2 or TRBV6-3 and TRBJ2-4, with TRBD2 as a possible D gene (5 bases). Germline V gives CDR1 MNHEY, CDR2 SVGEGT. This CDR3 is 15 amino acids long. V gave up 6 bases and J gave up 8 bases, with 20 bases separating them. For the CDR3, the DNA is TGTGCCAGCAGGCCGGGAACCGTCTATGGAGACATTCAGTACTTC. Its protein product is CASRPGTVYGDIQYF.

The rearrangement joins TRBV14 to TRBJ2-6, with D unclear. The CDR3 sequence is 13 residues long. V was clipped by 3 bases and J by 4 bases, with 4 bases between them. CDR1 and CDR2 (germline): SGHDN, FVKESK. This CDR3 is CASSQVGANVLTF. CDR3 coding DNA: TGTGCCAGCAGCCAGGTCGGGGCCAACGTCCTGACTTTC.

The chain employs TRBV9 and TRBJ2-1, with 8 bases fitting TRBD1. Losses at the gene ends were 2 bases for V and 3 bases for J; bases not matched to a gene: 4. Germline V CDR1 and CDR2: SGDLS, YYNGEE. CDR3 length: 15 residues. The CDR3 bases are TGTGCCAGCAGCGTTCGGACAGGGTACTACAATGAGCAGTTCTTC. This translates into CASSVRTGYYNEQFF.

This rearrangement joins TRBV20-1 to TRBJ2-5, with D uncertain. Germline V gives CDR1 DFQATT, CDR2 SNEGSKA (reference sequence). V was cut by 6 bases and J by 4 bases, with 15 bases left in between. The CDR3 is 13 residues long. In DNA, the CDR3 is TGCAGTGCCGGTGTGGTGGTTGGAGAGACCCAGTACTTC. It yields the protein CSAGVVVGETQYF.

This clonotype was observed a handful of times. V usage is TRBV7-2 and J usage is TRBJ2-1; 7 nucleotides align to TRBD2. Trimming cost V 5 bases and J 10 bases; bases outside gene matches: 14. This CDR3 comprises 15 residues. Germline V gene data show CDR1 as SGHTA and CDR2 as FQGNSA. The CDR3 coding sequence is TGTGCCAGCAGCCTGAGACTAGCTTATCAATTCGAGCAGTTCTTC. Translated, it gives CASSLRLAYQFEQFF. The full variable domain, in which reference TRBV7-2 and TRBJ2-1 provide the parts outside the CDR3, is GAGVSQSPSNKVTEKGKDVELRCDPISGHTALYWYRQSLGQGLEFLIYFQGNSAPDKSGLPSDRFSAERTGGSVSTLTIQRTQQEDSAVYLCASSLRLAYQFEQFFGPGTRLTVL.

The V call is TRBV2, the J call TRBJ2-7; TRBD2 might be the D (6 bases). Between the trimmed V and J ends, which lost 6 bases and 6 bases, there was a span of 12 bases. Germline V CDR1 and CDR2: SNHLY, FYNNEI. This CDR3 is built from 12 residues. CDR3 protein: CASRGLGSEQYF. CDR3 coding DNA: TGTGCCAGCAGGGGACTCGGTTCCGAGCAGTACTTC.

The V gene is TRBV20-1, the J gene TRBJ1-1; 7 bases are shared with TRBD1. Unmatched junction bases numbered 10, after V lost 8 bases and J lost 1 base. The germline V gene encodes CDR1 DFQATT and CDR2 SNEGSKA (reference sequence). The CDR3 length is 14 residues. As DNA, the CDR3 is TGCAGTCCTACAGGGGTATTGCGGAACACTGAAGCTTTCTTT. This sequence encodes CSPTGVLRNTEAFF.

V and J are TRBV10-3 and TRBJ1-2, with 7 bases aligning to TRBD1. Trimming removed 9 bases from V and 6 bases from J; junction bases left unmatched: 4. This CDR3 is 11 amino acids long. CDR1 is ENHRY and CDR2 is SYGVKD in the germline V gene. CDR3 in DNA: TGTGCCATTTCAGGGGGGAATGGCTACACCTTC. It encodes CAISGGNGYTF.

This sequence joins TRBV5-1 and TRBJ2-5; D could derive from TRBD1 or TRBD2 (5 bases each). This CDR3 is built from 14 residues. The V end lost 4 bases, the J end lost 3 bases, and 13 bases lay between the germline ends. In germline, CDR1 is SGHRS, CDR2 YFSETQ. The CDR3 bases are TGCGCCAGCAGCGGGGGACCCGCGGAAGAGACCCAGTACTTC. This codes for CASSGGPAEETQYF.

The V and J genes are TRBV3-1 and TRBJ1-4; D may be TRBD1 (6 bases). Germline CDR1 reads LGHDT; CDR2 reads YNNKEL (reference sequence). The V and J ends lost 1 base and 7 bases respectively, with 10 bases between them. There are 14 residues in the CDR3. The DNA for the CDR3 is TGTGCCAGCAGCCAAGCAGGGGAGGGTGAAAAACTGTTTTTT. Residues: CASSQAGEGEKLFF.

The V and J genes are TRBV24-1 and TRBJ2-2; D gene unclear. The CDR3 contains 13 residues. CDR1 KGHDR and CDR2 SFDVKD come from the germline V gene. Trimming cost V 6 bases and J 1 base, with 5 bases left between them. The DNA for the CDR3 is TGTGCCACCAGTTCAGAGAACACCGGGGAGCTGTTTTTT. It encodes CATSSENTGELFF.

This sequence joins TRBV10-3 and TRBJ1-2; D not certain. This CDR3 contains 13 residues. Germline V gene sequence: CDR1 ENHRY, CDR2 SYGVKD. Between the trimmed V and J ends, which lost 6 bases and 5 bases, there was a span of 13 bases. The CDR3 region has the DNA TGTGCCATCAGAATTAACGACACATATGGCTACACCTTC. Translating it yields CAIRINDTYGYTF.

The chain couples TRBV14 to TRBJ2-1; D is unresolved. This CDR3 contains 14 residues. V was shortened by 1 base and J by 7 bases, with 11 bases between the two germline ends. Germline lookup yields CDR1 SGHDN and CDR2 FVKESK. CDR3 nucleotide sequence: TGTGCCAGCAGCCAAGCGAGTCCCCTGAATGAGCAGTTCTTC. It translates to CASSQASPLNEQFF.

The gene calls are TRBV20-1 and TRBJ2-1, with TRBD2 identical over 10 bases. Germline V gene sequence: CDR1 DFQATT, CDR2 SNEGSKA (reference sequence). V dropped 5 bases and J dropped 7; count of bases not matched to a gene: 8. This CDR3 has 14 amino acids. CDR3 nucleotides: TGCAGTGCTCTCTGGAGCGGGAGGGTAAATGAGCAGTTCTTC. Protein sequence: CSALWSGRVNEQFF.

This clonotype was counted once. The chain couples TRBV20-1 to TRBJ2-1; D may be TRBD2 (5 bases). Germline lookup yields CDR1 DFQATT and CDR2 SNEGSKA (reference sequence). The CDR3 runs 16 residues. V lost 5 bases to trimming and J lost 1 base, with 18 bases between them. The CDR3 DNA sequence: TGCAGTGCTTTTAACCCGGAGGACTTGTCCTACAATGAGCAGTTCTTC. Its protein is CSAFNPEDLSYNEQFF.

The gene calls are TRBV29-1 and TRBJ1-2; a possible D gene is TRBD1 (5 bases). This CDR3 is 13 amino acids long. Germline V gene lookup returns CDR1 SQVTM and CDR2 ANQGSEA. V was shortened by 2 bases and J by 3 bases, with 10 bases between the two germline ends. DNA for the CDR3: TGCAGCGTTGAACGGGGGGAGGACTATGGCTACACCTTC. It specifies CSVERGEDYGYTF. Full variable domain (missing parts from reference TRBV29-1 and TRBJ1-2): SAVISQKPSRDICQRGTSLTIQCQVDSQVTMMFWYRQQPGQSLTLIATANQGSEATYESGFVIDKFPISRPNLTFSTLTVSNMSPEDSSIYLCSVERGEDYGYTFGSGTRLTVV.

This chain links TRBV30 with TRBJ1-2; the D is unclear. Looked up from germline, CDR1 is GTSNPN and CDR2 is SVGIG (reference sequence). V dropped 0 bases and J dropped 8 bases, with 13 bases sitting between them. The CDR3 loop spans 13 amino acids. Written as DNA, the CDR3 is TGTGCCTGGAGTGTAGTACGGGTCCAGGGCTACACCTTC. This gives the protein CAWSVVRVQGYTF.

This clonotype was recorded a few times. The V call is TRBV7-9, the J call TRBJ1-1, with TRBD1 as a possible D gene (6 bases). V was pared by 6 bases and J by 2 bases, with 10 bases between. This CDR3 contains 13 residues. Germline V gives CDR1 SEHNR, CDR2 FQNEAQ (reference sequence). CDR3 sequence: CASRGQPNTEAFF. In DNA, the CDR3 is TGTGCCAGCAGAGGACAGCCCAACACTGAAGCTTTCTTT.

In DNA form, the CDR3 reads TGTGCCAGCACCATGTGGCCAACTCGTGGGATCCAGTACTTC. This sequence encodes CASTMWPTRGIQYF. This chain connects TRBV28 to TRBJ2-5, with unresolved D. The CDR3 is made up of 14 amino acids. CDR1 and CDR2 from the germline V gene are MDHEN and SYDVKM. Trimming pared 7 bases from V and 10 bases from J, leaving 22 bases between.

This chain uses TRBV7-9 with TRBJ1-5, with 7 bases aligning to TRBD1. Unmatched junction bases numbered 15, after V lost 5 bases and J lost 2 bases. CDR1 SEHNR and CDR2 FQNEAQ come from the germline V gene (reference sequence). The CDR3 totals 18 residues. This CDR3 reads CASSPLGEGATGNQPQHF. The CDR3 region has the DNA TGTGCCAGCAGCCCCCTGGGCGAGGGGGCAACCGGCAATCAGCCCCAGCATTTT. Using reference TRBV7-9 and TRBJ1-5 for the parts outside the CDR3, the full variable domain is DTGVSQNPRHKITKRGQNVTFRCDPISEHNRLYWYRQTLGQGPEFLTYFQNEAQLEKSRLLSDRFSAERPKGSFSTLEIQRTEQGDSAMYLCASSPLGEGATGNQPQHFGDGTRLSIL.

This chain connects TRBV30 to TRBJ2-3, with D possibly TRBD2 on 6 matching bases. CDR1 is GTSNPN, CDR2 SVGIG, per germline (reference sequence). This CDR3 has 12 amino acids. V gave up 5 bases and J gave up 4 bases, with 10 bases separating them. CDR3 region: CAWAGPPDTQYF. The DNA of the CDR3 is TGTGCCTGGGCGGGACCGCCAGATACGCAGTATTTT.

The sample holds a few counts of this clonotype. The chain couples TRBV11-2 to TRBJ2-3, with D unresolved. This CDR3 region has 16 residues. V lost 1 base to trimming and J lost 0 bases, with 11 bases between them. Per the germline V gene, CDR1 is SGHAT and CDR2 is FQNNGV. CDR3 DNA: TGTGCCAGCAGCTTAGGTCGGTCCCCTAGCACAGATACGCAGTATTTT. Protein product: CASSLGRSPSTDTQYF.

This chain links TRBV28 with TRBJ2-7; D gene uncertain. CDR1 and CDR2 (germline): MDHEN, SYDVKM. Trimming removed 5 bases at V and 5 bases at J, with 19 bases between. This CDR3 is built from 15 residues. The CDR3 DNA sequence: TGTGCCAGCAGTCCACAACCTGACCCCTATCACGAGCAGTACTTC. This gives the protein CASSPQPDPYHEQYF.

For the CDR3, the DNA is TGTGCCAGCAGCCAAGAGCGGCTCTCGCAGTATTTT. This sequence encodes CASSQERLSQYF. The chain combines TRBV4-2 with TRBJ2-3; D remains ambiguous. V was shortened by 0 bases and J by 10 bases, with 8 bases between the two germline ends. Per the germline V gene, CDR1 is LGHNA and CDR2 is YNFKEQ. The CDR3 is 12 amino acids.

The rearrangement joins TRBV2 to TRBJ1-5; D gene ambiguous. V was shortened by 6 bases and J by 7 bases, with 13 bases between the two germline ends. This CDR3 has 13 residues. Germline V lookup: CDR1 SNHLY, CDR2 FYNNEI. CDR3 protein: CASRAFLDQPQHF. CDR3 nucleotide sequence: TGTGCCAGCAGGGCCTTCTTGGACCAGCCCCAGCATTTT.